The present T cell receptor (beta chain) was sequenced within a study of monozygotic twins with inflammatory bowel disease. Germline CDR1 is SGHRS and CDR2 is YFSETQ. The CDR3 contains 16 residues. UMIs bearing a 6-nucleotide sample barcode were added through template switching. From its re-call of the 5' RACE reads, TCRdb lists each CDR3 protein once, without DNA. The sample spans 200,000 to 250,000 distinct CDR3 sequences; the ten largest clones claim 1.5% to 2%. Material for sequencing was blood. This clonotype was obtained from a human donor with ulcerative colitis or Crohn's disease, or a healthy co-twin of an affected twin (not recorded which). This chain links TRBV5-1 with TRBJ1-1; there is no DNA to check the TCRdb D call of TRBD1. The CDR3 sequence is CASSPLPGQMNTEAFF.